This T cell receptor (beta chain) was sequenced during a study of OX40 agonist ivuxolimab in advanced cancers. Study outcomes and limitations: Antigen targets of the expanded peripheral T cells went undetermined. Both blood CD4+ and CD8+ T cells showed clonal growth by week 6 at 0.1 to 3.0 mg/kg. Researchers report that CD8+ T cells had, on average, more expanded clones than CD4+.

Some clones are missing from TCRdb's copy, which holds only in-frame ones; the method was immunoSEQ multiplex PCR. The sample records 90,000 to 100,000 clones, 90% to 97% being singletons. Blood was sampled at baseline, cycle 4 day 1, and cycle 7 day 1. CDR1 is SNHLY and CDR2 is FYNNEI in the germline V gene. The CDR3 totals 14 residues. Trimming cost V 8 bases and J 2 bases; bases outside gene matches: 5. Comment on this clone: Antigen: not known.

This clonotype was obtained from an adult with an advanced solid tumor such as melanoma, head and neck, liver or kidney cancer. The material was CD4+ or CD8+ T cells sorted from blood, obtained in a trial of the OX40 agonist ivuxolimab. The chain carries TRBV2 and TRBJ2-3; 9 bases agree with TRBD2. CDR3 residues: CASWGLAHTDTQYF. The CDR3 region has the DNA TGTGCCAGCTGGGGACTAGCCCACACAGATACGCAGTATTTT.